This record concerns one TCR beta chain sequence. These data belong to a study of blood T cell repertoires in COVID-19. Study as a whole: Sites across the United States, Italy and Spain contributed samples from acute and convalescent COVID-19.

Deletions cut 1 base from V and 6 bases from J, with 14 bases between. CDR1 and CDR2 (germline): GTSNPN, SVGIG (reference sequence). The CDR3 is 14 residues long. Source study methods: Amplification of reference gene primers was used by the study to estimate nucleated cell counts. Clones were read by immunoSEQ multiplex PCR, and TCRdb kept only the in-frame ones, dropping some. The DNA gave D and trimming, while V, J and clone size come from that table. Counted here are some 370,000 clones, around 90% occurring once; the ten biggest clones make up 6.5%. The material sequenced was peripheral blood. This TCR came from a man between 18 and 35 years old with active or convalescent COVID-19. The rearrangement joins TRBV30 to TRBJ2-3; D gene ambiguous. DNA of the CDR3: TGTGCCTGGAGTGGGAATCCCGGGTGGGATACGCAGTATTTT. This sequence encodes CAWSGNPGWDTQYF.